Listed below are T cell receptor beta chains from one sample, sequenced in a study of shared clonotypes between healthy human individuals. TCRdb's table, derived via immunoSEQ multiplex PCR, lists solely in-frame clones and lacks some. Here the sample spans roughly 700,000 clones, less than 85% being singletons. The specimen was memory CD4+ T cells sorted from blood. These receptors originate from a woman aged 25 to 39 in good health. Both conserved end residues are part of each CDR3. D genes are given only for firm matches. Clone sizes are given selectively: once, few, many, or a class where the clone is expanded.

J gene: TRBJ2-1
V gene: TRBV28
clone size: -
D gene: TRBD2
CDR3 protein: CASRGRGGHEQFF
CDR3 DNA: TGTGCCAGCAGGGGGAGGGGAGGTCATGAGCAGTTCTTC

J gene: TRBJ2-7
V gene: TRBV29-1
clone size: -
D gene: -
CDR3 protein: CSVIPRGSYEQYF
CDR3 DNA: TGCAGCGTTATTCCCAGGGGTTCCTACGAGCAGTACTTC

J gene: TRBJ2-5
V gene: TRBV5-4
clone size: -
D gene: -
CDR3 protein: CASSPGLRGETQYF
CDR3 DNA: TGTGCCAGCAGTCCCGGACTTCGCGGGGAGACCCAGTACTTC

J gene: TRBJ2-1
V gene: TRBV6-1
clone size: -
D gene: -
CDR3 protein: CASSALTGGVYDEQFF
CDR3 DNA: TGTGCCAGCAGTGCGTTAACGGGGGGCGTTTACGATGAGCAGTTCTTC

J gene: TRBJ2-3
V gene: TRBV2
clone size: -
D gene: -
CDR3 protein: CASRVFSTDTQYF
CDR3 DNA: TGTGCCAGCCGGGTCTTTAGCACAGATACGCAGTATTTT

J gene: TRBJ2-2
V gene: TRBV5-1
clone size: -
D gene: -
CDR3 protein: CASSRGTENTGELFF
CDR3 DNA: TGCGCCAGCAGCCGAGGGACCGAAAACACCGGGGAGCTGTTTTTT

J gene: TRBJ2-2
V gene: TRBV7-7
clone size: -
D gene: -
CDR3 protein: CASSLDWTANTGELFF
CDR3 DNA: TGTGCCAGCAGCTTAGACTGGACAGCGAACACCGGGGAGCTGTTTTTT

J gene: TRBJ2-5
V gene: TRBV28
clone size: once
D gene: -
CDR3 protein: CASSSLWGIYQETQYF
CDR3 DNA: TGTGCCAGCAGTTCCCTCTGGGGGATTTACCAAGAGACCCAGTACTTC

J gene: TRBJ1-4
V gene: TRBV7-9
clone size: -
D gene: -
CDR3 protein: CASSLSPGHDNEKLFF
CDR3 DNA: TGTGCCAGCAGCTTATCTCCCGGACACGATAATGAAAAACTGTTTTTT

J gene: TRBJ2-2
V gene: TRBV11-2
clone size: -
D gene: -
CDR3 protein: CASRTLGARELFF
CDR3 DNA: TGTGCCAGCAGAACATTAGGGGCCCGGGAGCTGTTTTTT

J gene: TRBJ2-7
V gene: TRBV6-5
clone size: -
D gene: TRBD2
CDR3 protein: CASSSGIVSYEQYF
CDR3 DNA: TGTGCCAGCAGTAGCGGGATAGTCTCCTACGAGCAGTACTTC